This T cell receptor beta chain originates from a study of shared T cell receptors in the human thymus. CDR3 size: 16 residues. Germline CDR1 SGDLS, CDR2 YYNGEE. With V trimmed by 3 bases and J by 8 bases, 10 bases remained unmatched. Assay used: immunoSEQ multiplex PCR; TCRdb lists only in-frame clones, some missing. The profile covers about 380,000 clones, with roughly 94% appearing a single time and 0.015% to 0.02% taken by the ten largest. The sequencing sample was made of thymocytes. The clonotype comes from a human donor. The chain has TRBV9 and TRBJ2-1; 11 bases line up with TRBD2. The CDR3 bases are TGTGCCAGCAGCGCAGTAACTAGCGGGAGTCTCGATGAGCAGTTCTTC. Translated: CASSAVTSGSLDEQFF.